This TCR beta chain appears in the sequencing data of a study of beta chain bispecific antibodies for T cell cancers. Regarding the study as a whole: Normal T cells contributed less of the targeted TRBV signal than the leukemia cells did.

Expansion lasted approximately three days, with either anti-CD3 antibody OKT3 or CD3/CD28 beads. This CDR3 has 17 residues. Trimming took off 5 bases at V and 5 bases at J, with 22 bases between the two ends. Germline loops: CDR1 SEHNR, CDR2 FQNEAQ (reference sequence). Unique molecular identifier barcodes measured each clonotype's abundance. TCRdb itself ran the 5' RACE reads through MiXCR, one entry per CDR3 protein. The table has 20,000 or so distinct CDR3 sequences, approximately 2.6% seen once. This clonotype was recorded at least ten times. Its antigen is currently unknown. Sequencing was performed on healthy donor T cells cultured with leukemia cells. This rearrangement joins TRBV7-9 to TRBJ2-1; a possible D gene is TRBD2 (6 bases). This sequence originates from a human donor in good health. Some clones in this sample may be carry-over from other donors' samples. The chain's CDR3 is CASSLNTGTLKDNEQFF. CDR3 sequence (DNA): TGTGCCAGCAGCCTAAATACCGGGACTCTGAAAGACAATGAGCAGTTCTTC. Variable domain in full (rest from reference TRBV7-9 and TRBJ2-1): DTGVSQNPRHKITKRGQNVTFRCDPISEHNRLYWYRQTLGQGPEFLTYFQNEAQLEKSRLLSDRFSAERPKGSFSTLEIQRTEQGDSAMYLCASSLNTGTLKDNEQFFGPGTRLTVL.